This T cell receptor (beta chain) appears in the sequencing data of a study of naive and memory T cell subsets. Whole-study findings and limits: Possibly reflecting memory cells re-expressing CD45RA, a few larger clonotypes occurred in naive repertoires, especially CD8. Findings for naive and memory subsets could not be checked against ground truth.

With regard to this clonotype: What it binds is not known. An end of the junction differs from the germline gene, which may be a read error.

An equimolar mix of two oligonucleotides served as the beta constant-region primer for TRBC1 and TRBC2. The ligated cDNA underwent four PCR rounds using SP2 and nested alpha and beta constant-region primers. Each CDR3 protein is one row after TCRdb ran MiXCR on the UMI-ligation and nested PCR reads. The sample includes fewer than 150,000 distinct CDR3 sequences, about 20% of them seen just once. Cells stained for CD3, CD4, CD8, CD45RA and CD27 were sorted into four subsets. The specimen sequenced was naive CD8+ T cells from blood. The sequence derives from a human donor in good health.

CDR3 in DNA: TGTGCCAGCAGTTTATGGTCTAGCGGGAGGGCCTATGAGCAGTACTTC. Translated: CASSLWSSGRAYEQYF. The chain is built from TRBV28 and TRBJ2-7, with 12 bases lining up with TRBD2. CDR3 length: 16 amino acids. Germline loops: CDR1 MDHEN, CDR2 SYDVKM.